This TCR beta chain was observed in a study of radiotherapy plus CTLA-4 blockade in lung cancer. General study results and limits: Subsequent to radiotherapy plus ipilimumab, tumor-derived TCR clones underwent expansion in blood.

Profiled with immunoSEQ multiplex PCR; TCRdb holds only in-frame clones, not every one. The sample holds about 51,000 clones, around 75% seen once. A word on this clone: Its antigen remains unidentified.

Between the trimmed V and J ends, which lost 1 base and 2 bases, there was a span of 6 bases. CDR1 and CDR2 (germline): SNHLY, FYNNEI. The CDR3 contains 15 residues. Sequenced here: peripheral blood, sampled from a patient treated with radiotherapy plus ipilimumab. J is TRBJ1-6 and V is TRBV2; D ambiguous. The clonotype originates from a human donor with non-small cell lung cancer who had a complete response to radiotherapy plus ipilimumab. Written as DNA, the CDR3 is TGTGCCAGCAGTGAAGGATCAGCCTATAATTCACCCCTCCACTTT. The encoded protein is CASSEGSAYNSPLHF.